A single sample gave rise to the 17 T cell receptor beta chains below, sequenced in a study of T-cell reconstitution after alpha-beta-depleted transplantation in children. Unique molecular identifiers were used in preparing the TCRbeta library. MiXCR, run by TCRdb on the PCR reads, gives a single entry per CDR3 protein. The table has about 540,000 distinct CDR3 sequences, around 27% seen once; the top ten hold 36%. Sequencing used PBMCs, obtained before TCRalphabeta/CD19-depleted stem cell transplant. The receptors originated from a boy in the first two years of life with Wiskott-Aldrich syndrome, due to receive a stem cell transplant.

V gene TRBV27 combines with J gene TRBJ1-1, with unresolved D. V dropped 0 bases and J dropped 5 bases, with 13 bases sitting between them. The CDR3 covers 15 residues. The germline V gene has CDR1 MNHEY and CDR2 SMNVEV (reference sequence). CDR3 amino acids: CASSLSHWENTEAFF. CDR3 DNA: TGTGCCAGCAGTTTATCCCACTGGGAGAATACTGAAGCTTTCTTT.

The CDR3 nucleotides read TGCAGTGCGCTAGCGGTGGGGGGCTACGAGCAGTACTTC. Translation gives CSALAVGGYEQYF. V usage is TRBV20-1 and J usage is TRBJ2-7; 7 bases are a match to TRBD2. V lost 6 bases and J lost 3; bases outside the gene matches: 8. CDR1 is DFQATT, CDR2 SNEGSKA, per germline (reference sequence). This CDR3 contains 13 residues.

This clonotype was seen a few times. The chain carries TRBV5-1 and TRBJ2-3, with 11 bases fitting TRBD2. Trimming at V came to 4 bases and at J to 2 bases, leaving 6 bases not matched to a gene. Looked up from germline, CDR1 is SGHRS and CDR2 is YFSETQ. This CDR3 is built from 16 residues. The CDR3 sequence is CASSPYSGRATDTQYF. CDR3 coding DNA: TGCGCCAGCAGCCCCTATAGCGGGAGGGCCACAGATACGCAGTATTTT.

The table lists this clonotype with a few counts. The gene calls are TRBV10-3 and TRBJ1-1; 7 positions match TRBD1. The CDR3 consists of 14 residues. With V trimmed by 5 bases and J by 0 bases, 3 bases remained unmatched. Germline V gene data show CDR1 as ENHRY and CDR2 as SYGVKD. CDR3 nucleotides: TGTGCCATCAGTAGCGGGACAGTGAACACTGAAGCTTTCTTT. Translation gives CAISSGTVNTEAFF.

This clonotype was seen a handful of times. V gene TRBV6-5 combines with J gene TRBJ1-5; tentatively, D is TRBD1 (6 bases). The germline V gene encodes CDR1 MNHEY and CDR2 SVGAGI. CDR3 length: 18 residues. The V gene lost 2 bases and the J gene lost 0 bases, with 17 bases spanning the gap. The CDR3 nucleotides are TGTGCCAGCAGTTACGACAGGACTGTCGTACATAGCAATCAGCCCCAGCATTTT. It is translated as CASSYDRTVVHSNQPQHF.

This clonotype was counted only a few times. The chain uses TRBV29-1 and TRBJ2-7; D perhaps matches TRBD2 (6 bases). There are 11 residues in the CDR3. V was shortened by 8 bases and J by 4 bases, with 12 bases between the two germline ends. From germline, CDR1 is SQVTM and CDR2 ANQGSEA. CDR3 sequence reads: CSPPGGYEQYF. Here the CDR3 DNA reads TGCAGCCCCCCTGGAGGGTACGAGCAGTACTTC.

This clonotype appeared a few times. The V call is TRBV6-5, the J call TRBJ1-1, with D possibly being TRBD1 (6 bases). The ends were cut back, 3 bases at V and 4 bases at J, with 15 bases in the middle. The CDR3 covers 15 residues. Germline lookup yields CDR1 MNHEY and CDR2 SVGAGI. The CDR3 reads CASSYSRGGSTEAFF. The CDR3 nucleotides read TGTGCCAGCAGTTATTCCCGAGGGGGAAGCACTGAAGCTTTCTTT.

This clonotype was seen only a few times. The J gene is TRBJ2-1, the V gene TRBV7-2; either TRBD1 or TRBD2 may fit D (5 bases each). This CDR3 has 17 residues. Trimming pared 5 bases from V and 0 bases from J, leaving 17 bases between. CDR1 SGHTA and CDR2 FQGNSA come from the germline V gene. The CDR3 is CASSPAPGTSSYNEQFF. CDR3 bases: TGTGCCAGCAGCCCCGCCCCCGGGACGAGCTCCTACAATGAGCAGTTCTTC.

The rearrangement uses TRBV10-1 and TRBJ2-1, with 7 bases matching TRBD1. V shed 3 bases and J 7 bases; nucleotides not matched to a gene: 6. Germline V gene lookup returns CDR1 WNHNN and CDR2 SYGVQD (reference sequence). The CDR3 covers 14 residues. The CDR3 coding sequence is TGCGCCAGCAGTGAATCAGGGGGAAGGAATGAGCAGTTCTTC. Amino acid sequence: CASSESGGRNEQFF.

This clonotype occurred a few times. This chain links TRBV12-5 with TRBJ1-5; a possible D gene is TRBD1 (6 bases). Trimming removed 7 bases at V and 2 bases at J, with 12 bases between. CDR3 length equals 14 residues. Per germline, CDR1 LGHNT and CDR2 FRNRAP. The CDR3 protein is CASEGVSGNQPQHF. The CDR3 DNA sequence: TGTGCTAGTGAGGGGGTTTCGGGCAATCAGCCCCAGCATTTT.

This chain joins TRBV5-1 and TRBJ2-5; no clear D gene. This CDR3 region has 13 residues. Germline V lookup: CDR1 SGHRS, CDR2 YFSETQ. V was clipped by 2 bases and J by 5 bases, with 10 bases between them. The CDR3 is CASSLAVGETQYF. In DNA form, the CDR3 reads TGCGCCAGCAGCTTAGCAGTAGGCGAGACCCAGTACTTC.

This clonotype appeared a few times. This sequence joins TRBV12-3 or TRBV12-4 and TRBJ1-5; possibly TRBD1 for D (5 bases). The CDR3 covers 14 residues. The V gene lost 7 bases and the J gene lost 3 bases, with 13 bases spanning the gap. The DNA of the CDR3 is TGTGCCAGCACCGCTCGGGGGATCAATCAGCCCCAGCATTTT. It specifies CASTARGINQPQHF.

This clonotype occurred many times. The rearrangement joins TRBV27 to TRBJ2-3; D tentatively reads TRBD1 or TRBD2 (5 bases each). The V and J ends lost 6 bases and 0 bases respectively, with 10 bases between them. The V gene's germline CDR1 is MNHEY and CDR2 SMNVEV (reference sequence). The CDR3 covers 14 residues. The CDR3 region has the DNA TGTGCCAGCAGCCGCCGGGACAGCACAGATACGCAGTATTTT. Its translation: CASSRRDSTDTQYF.

The rearrangement uses TRBV11-1 and TRBJ2-6, with TRBD2 identical over 8 bases. This CDR3 has 19 amino acids. Looked up from germline, CDR1 is SGHAT and CDR2 is FQDESV (reference sequence). V shed 3 bases, J shed 0 bases, and the junction held 10 bases outside the gene matches. CDR3 protein: CASSFNPGLAGSGANVLTF. The DNA of the CDR3 is TGTGCCAGCAGCTTTAATCCGGGGCTAGCGGGCTCTGGGGCCAACGTCCTGACTTTC. Combining the CDR3 with reference TRBV11-1 and TRBJ2-6 gives the whole variable domain EAEVAQSPRYKITEKSQAVAFWCDPISGHATLYWYRQILGQGPELLVQFQDESVVDDSQLPKDRFSAERLKGVDSTLKIQPAELGDSAMYLCASSFNPGLAGSGANVLTFGAGSRLTVL.

The chain combines TRBV5-1 with TRBJ2-3, with D hard to call. Looked up from germline, CDR1 is SGHRS and CDR2 is YFSETQ. V was clipped by 2 bases and J by 3 bases, with 7 bases between them. The CDR3 extends over 13 amino acids. The DNA for the CDR3 is TGCGCCAGCAGCTTCCAGCAAACAGATACGCAGTATTTT. Amino acid sequence: CASSFQQTDTQYF.

The gene calls are TRBV5-1 and TRBJ2-2; TRBD2 matches 8 bases. Germline values: CDR1 SGHRS, CDR2 YFSETQ. V lost 7 bases and J lost 9; bases outside the gene matches: 8. The CDR3 loop spans 13 amino acids. CDR3 coding DNA: TGCGCCAGCGCAAGAGCGGGAGAGCGGGAGCTGTTTTTT. It codes for CASARAGERELFF.

This sequence joins TRBV4-2 and TRBJ2-3; no firm D call. V was trimmed by 3 bases and J by 6 bases, leaving 10 bases between them. The CDR3 has 13 amino acids. Germline V lookup: CDR1 LGHNA, CDR2 YNFKEQ. The CDR3 spells CASSHDVSDTQYF. The CDR3 coding sequence is TGTGCCAGCAGCCACGATGTCAGCGATACGCAGTATTTT.